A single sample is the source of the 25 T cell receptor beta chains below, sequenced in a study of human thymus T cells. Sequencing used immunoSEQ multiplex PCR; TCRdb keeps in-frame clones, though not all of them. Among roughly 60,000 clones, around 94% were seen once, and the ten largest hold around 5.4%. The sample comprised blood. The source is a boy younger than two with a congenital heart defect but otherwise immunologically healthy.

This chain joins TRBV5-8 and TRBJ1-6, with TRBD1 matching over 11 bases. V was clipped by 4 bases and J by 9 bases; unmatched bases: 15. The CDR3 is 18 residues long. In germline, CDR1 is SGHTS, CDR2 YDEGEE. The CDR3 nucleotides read TGTGCCAGCAGCGACGGACAGGGGGCCCGCAATCAAATTTCACCCCTCCACTTT. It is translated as CASSDGQGARNQISPLHF.

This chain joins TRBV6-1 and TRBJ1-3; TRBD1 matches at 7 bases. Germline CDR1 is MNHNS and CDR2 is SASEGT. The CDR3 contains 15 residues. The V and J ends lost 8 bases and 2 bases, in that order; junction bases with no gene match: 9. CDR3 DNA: TGTGCCAGCTCGTATGACAGGGTACCTGGAAACACCATATATTTT. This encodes CASSYDRVPGNTIYF.

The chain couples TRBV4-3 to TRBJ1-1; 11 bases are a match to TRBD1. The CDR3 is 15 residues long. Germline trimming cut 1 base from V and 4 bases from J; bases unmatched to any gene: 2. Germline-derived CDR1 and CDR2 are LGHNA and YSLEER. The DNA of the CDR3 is TGCGCCAGCAGCCAAGGGGACAGGGGGGCCACTGAAGCTTTCTTT. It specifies CASSQGDRGATEAFF.

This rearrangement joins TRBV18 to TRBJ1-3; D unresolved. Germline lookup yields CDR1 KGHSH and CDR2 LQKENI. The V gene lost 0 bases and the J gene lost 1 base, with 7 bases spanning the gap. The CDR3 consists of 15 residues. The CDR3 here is CASSPPAGSGNTIYF. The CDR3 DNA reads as TGTGCCAGCTCACCACCGGCTGGGTCTGGAAACACCATATATTTT. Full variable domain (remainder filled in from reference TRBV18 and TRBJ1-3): NAGVMQNPRHLVRRRGQEARLRCSPMKGHSHVYWYRQLPEEGLKFMVYLQKENIIDESGMPKERFSAEFPKEGPSILRIQQVVRGDSAAYFCASSPPAGSGNTIYFGEGSWLTVV.

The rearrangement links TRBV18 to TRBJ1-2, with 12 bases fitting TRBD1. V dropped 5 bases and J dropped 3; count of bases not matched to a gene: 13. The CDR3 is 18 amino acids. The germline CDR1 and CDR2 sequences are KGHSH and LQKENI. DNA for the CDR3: TGTGCCAGCTCATCTACCGGGACAGGGGGCGCTTTTGACTATGGCTACACCTTC. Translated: CASSSTGTGGAFDYGYTF.

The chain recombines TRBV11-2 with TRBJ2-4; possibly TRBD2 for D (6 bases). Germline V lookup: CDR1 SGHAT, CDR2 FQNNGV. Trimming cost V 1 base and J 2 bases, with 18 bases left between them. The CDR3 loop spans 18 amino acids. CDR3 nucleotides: TGTGCCAGCAGCTTAGGCCCTCATAGGGGAGGAACCAAAAACATTCAGTACTTC. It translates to CASSLGPHRGGTKNIQYF.

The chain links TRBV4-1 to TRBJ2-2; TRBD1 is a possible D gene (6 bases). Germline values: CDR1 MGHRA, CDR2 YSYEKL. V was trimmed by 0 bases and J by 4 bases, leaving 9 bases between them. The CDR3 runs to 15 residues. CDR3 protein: CASSQEGARTGELFF. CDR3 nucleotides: TGCGCCAGCAGCCAAGAGGGGGCGCGCACCGGGGAGCTGTTTTTT.

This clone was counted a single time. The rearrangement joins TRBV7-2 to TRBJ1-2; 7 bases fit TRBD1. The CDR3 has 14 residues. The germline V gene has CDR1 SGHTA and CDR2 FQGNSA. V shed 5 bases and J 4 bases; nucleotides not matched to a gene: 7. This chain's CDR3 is CASSATGLGYGYTF. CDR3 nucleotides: TGTGCCAGCAGCGCGACAGGGTTGGGCTATGGCTACACCTTC.

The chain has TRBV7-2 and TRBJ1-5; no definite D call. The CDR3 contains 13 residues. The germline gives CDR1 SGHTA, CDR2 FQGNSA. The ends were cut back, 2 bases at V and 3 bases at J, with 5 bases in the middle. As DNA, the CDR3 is TGTGCCAGCAGCTTAACGCTCAATCAGCCCCAGCATTTT. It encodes CASSLTLNQPQHF.

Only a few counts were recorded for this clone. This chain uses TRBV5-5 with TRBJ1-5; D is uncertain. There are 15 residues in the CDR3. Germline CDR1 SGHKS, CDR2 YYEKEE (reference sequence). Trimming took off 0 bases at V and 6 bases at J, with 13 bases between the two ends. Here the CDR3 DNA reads TGTGCCAGCAGCTTGGCCTATGGGCCGGTTCAGCCCCAGCATTTT. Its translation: CASSLAYGPVQPQHF.

The CDR3 loop reads CSVLLGEQFF. The CDR3, as DNA: TGCAGCGTGCTCCTTGGTGAGCAGTTCTTC. The rearrangement joins TRBV29-1 to TRBJ2-1; no clear D. V dropped 6 bases and J dropped 9 bases, with 9 bases sitting between them. This CDR3 region has 10 residues. From germline, CDR1 is SQVTM and CDR2 ANQGSEA.

The CDR3 reads CASSIWGASYEQYF. The CDR3, as DNA: TGTGCCAGTAGTATATGGGGGGCCTCCTACGAGCAGTACTTC. V and J are TRBV19 and TRBJ2-7; TRBD1 or TRBD2 may be the D gene (6 bases each). Germline values: CDR1 LNHDA, CDR2 SQIVND (reference sequence). V was cut by 2 bases and J by 0 bases, with 8 bases left in between. The CDR3 length is 14 residues.

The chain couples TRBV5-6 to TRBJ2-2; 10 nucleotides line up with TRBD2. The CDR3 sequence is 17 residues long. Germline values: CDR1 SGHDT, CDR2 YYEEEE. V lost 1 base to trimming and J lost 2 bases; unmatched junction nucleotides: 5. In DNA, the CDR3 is TGTGCCAGCAGCTTGAAAACTAGCGGGACTAACACCGGGGAGCTGTTTTTT. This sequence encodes CASSLKTSGTNTGELFF.

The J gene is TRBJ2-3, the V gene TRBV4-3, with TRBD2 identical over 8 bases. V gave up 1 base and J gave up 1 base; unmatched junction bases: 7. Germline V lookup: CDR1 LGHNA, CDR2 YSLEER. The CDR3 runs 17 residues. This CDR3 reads CASSQVVAGSGTDTQYF. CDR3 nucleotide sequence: TGCGCCAGCAGCCAAGTGGTAGCGGGGTCGGGCACAGATACGCAGTATTTT.

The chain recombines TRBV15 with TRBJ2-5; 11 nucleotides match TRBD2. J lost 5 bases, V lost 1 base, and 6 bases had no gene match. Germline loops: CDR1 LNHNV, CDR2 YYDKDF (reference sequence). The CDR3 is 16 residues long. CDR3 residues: CATSRGSGRARETQYF. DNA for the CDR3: TGTGCCACCAGCAGAGGTAGCGGGAGGGCGAGGGAGACCCAGTACTTC.

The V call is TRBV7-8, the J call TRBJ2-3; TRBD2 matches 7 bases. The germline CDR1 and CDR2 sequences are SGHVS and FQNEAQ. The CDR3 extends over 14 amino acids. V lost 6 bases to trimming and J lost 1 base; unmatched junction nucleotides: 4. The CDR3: CASSRGEGTDTQYF. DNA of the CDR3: TGTGCCAGCAGTCGGGGGGAGGGCACAGATACGCAGTATTTT.

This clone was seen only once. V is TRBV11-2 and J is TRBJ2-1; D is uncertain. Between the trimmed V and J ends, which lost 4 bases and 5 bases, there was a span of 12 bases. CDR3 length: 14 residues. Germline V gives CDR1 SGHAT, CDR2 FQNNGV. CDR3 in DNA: TGTGCCAGCAGCTGCCTTAGGCCCAACAATGAGCAGTTCTTC. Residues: CASSCLRPNNEQFF.

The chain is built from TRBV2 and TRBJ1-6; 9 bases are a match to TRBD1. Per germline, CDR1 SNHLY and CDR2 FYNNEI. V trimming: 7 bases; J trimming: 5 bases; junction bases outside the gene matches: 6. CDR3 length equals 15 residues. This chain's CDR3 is CASTGQGLHNSPLHF. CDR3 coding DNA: TGTGCCAGCACGGGACAGGGTCTCCATAATTCACCCCTCCACTTT.

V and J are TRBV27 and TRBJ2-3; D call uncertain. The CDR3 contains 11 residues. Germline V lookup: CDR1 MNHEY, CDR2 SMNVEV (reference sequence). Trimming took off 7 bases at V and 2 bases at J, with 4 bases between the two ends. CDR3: CASTNTDTQYF. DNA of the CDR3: TGTGCCAGCACTAACACAGATACGCAGTATTTT.

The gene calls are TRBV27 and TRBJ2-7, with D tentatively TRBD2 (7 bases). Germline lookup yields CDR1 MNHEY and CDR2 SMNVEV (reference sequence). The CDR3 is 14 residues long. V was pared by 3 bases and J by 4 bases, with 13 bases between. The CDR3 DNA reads TGTGCCAGCAGTTTGGGAGGGGGAAGGTACGAGCAGTACTTC. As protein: CASSLGGGRYEQYF.

CDR3 nucleotide sequence: TGTGCCAGCAGCCGGGACAGGCAAGAGACCCAGTACTTC. Its translation: CASSRDRQETQYF. The rearrangement uses TRBV11-2 and TRBJ2-5, with 8 bases lining up with TRBD1. V was pared by 5 bases and J by 2 bases, with 1 base of the junction left unmatched. The CDR3 contains 13 residues. The germline CDR1 and CDR2 sequences are SGHAT and FQNNGV.

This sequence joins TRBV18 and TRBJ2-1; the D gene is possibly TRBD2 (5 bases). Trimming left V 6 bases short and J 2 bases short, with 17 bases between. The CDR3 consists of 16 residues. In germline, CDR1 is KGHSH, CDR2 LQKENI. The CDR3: CASSSILERPYNEQFF. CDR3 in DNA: TGTGCCAGCTCTAGTATACTAGAGAGACCCTACAATGAGCAGTTCTTC.

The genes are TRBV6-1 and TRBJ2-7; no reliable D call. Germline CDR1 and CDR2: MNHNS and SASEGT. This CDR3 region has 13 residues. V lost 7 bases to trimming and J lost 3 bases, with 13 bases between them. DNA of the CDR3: TGTGCCAGCAAACCCAGGCGATTCTACGAGCAGTACTTC. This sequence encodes CASKPRRFYEQYF.

Here the CDR3 DNA reads TGCGCCAGCAGCTCGCAACTAGCGGGGGGGCCAGATACGCAGTATTTT. Residues: CASSSQLAGGPDTQYF. The V call is TRBV4-3, the J call TRBJ2-3; TRBD2 agrees at 13 bases. Germline lookup yields CDR1 LGHNA and CDR2 YSLEER. This CDR3 has 16 residues. V was clipped by 5 bases and J by 4 bases; unmatched bases: 6.

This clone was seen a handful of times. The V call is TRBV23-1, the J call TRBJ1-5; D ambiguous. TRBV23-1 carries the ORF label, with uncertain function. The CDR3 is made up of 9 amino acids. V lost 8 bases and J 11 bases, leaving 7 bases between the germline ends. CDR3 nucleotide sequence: TGCGCCAGCCTTATGACCCAGCATTTT. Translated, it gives CASLMTQHF.